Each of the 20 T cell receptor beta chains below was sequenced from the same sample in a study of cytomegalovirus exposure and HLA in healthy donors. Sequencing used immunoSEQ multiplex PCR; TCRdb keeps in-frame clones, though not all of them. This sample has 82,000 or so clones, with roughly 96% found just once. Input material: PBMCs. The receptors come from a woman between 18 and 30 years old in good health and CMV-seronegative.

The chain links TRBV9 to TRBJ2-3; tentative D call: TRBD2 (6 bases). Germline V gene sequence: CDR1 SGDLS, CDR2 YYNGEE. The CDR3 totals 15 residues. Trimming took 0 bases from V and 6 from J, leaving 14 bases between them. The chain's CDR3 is CASSVVTSGKDTQYF. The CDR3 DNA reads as TGTGCCAGCAGCGTAGTGACTAGTGGTAAGGATACGCAGTATTTT.

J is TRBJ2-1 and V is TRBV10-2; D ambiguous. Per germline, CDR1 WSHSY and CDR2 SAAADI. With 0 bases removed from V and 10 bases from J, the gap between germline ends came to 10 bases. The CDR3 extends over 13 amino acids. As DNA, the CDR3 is TGCGCCAGCAGTGAGTCGACTCTTTGGGAGCAGTTCTTC. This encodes CASSESTLWEQFF.

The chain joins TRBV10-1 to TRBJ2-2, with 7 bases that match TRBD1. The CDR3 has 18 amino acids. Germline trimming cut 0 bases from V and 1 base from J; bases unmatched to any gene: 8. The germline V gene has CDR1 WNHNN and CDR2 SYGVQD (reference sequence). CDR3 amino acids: CASSESTGFLGNTGELFF. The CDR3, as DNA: TGCGCCAGCAGTGAGTCGACAGGGTTTCTAGGGAACACCGGGGAGCTGTTTTTT.

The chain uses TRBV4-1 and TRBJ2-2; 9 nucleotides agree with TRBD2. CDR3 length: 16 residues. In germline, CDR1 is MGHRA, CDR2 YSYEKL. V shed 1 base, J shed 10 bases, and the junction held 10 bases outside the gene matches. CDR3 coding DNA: TGCGCCAGCAGCCAAGGGTTCCCGCGGGGGGGCGAGGAGCTGTTTTTT. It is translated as CASSQGFPRGGEELFF.

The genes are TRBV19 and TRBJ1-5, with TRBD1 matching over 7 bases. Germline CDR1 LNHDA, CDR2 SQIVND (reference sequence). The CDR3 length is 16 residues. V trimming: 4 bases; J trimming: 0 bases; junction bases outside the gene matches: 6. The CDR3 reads CASSKTGVLSNQPQHF. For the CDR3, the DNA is TGTGCCAGTAGTAAAACAGGGGTACTTAGCAATCAGCCCCAGCATTTT.

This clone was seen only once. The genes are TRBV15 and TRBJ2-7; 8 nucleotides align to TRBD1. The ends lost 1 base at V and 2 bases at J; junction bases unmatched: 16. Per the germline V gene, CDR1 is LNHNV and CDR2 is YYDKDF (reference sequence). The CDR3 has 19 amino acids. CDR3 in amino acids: CATSRGVVQGQVIAYEQYF. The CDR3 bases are TGTGCCACCAGCAGAGGAGTCGTCCAGGGACAGGTTATCGCCTACGAGCAGTACTTC.

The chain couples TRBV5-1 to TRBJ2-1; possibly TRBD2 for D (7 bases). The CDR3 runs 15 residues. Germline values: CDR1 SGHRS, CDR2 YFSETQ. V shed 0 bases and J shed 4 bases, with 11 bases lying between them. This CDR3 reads CASSLGGGLYNEQFF. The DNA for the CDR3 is TGCGCCAGCAGCTTGGGGGGGGGCCTATACAATGAGCAGTTCTTC.

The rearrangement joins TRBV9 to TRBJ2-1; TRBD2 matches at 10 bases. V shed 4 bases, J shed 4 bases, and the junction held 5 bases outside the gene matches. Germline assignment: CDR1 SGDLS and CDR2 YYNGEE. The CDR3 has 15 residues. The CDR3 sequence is CASSITSGDYNEQFF. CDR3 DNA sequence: TGTGCCAGCAGCATAACTAGCGGGGATTACAATGAGCAGTTCTTC.

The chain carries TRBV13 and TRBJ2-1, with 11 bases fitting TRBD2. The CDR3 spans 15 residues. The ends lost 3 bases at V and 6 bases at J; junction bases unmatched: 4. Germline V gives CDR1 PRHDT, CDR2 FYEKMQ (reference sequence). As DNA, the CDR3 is TGTGCCAGCAGCTTGAGACTAGCGGGGACCAATGAGCAGTTCTTC. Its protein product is CASSLRLAGTNEQFF. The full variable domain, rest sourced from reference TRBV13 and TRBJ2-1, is AAGVIQSPRHLIKEKRETATLKCYPIPRHDTVYWYQQGPGQDPQFLISFYEKMQSDKGSIPDRFSAQQFSDYHSELNMSSLELGDSALYFCASSLRLAGTNEQFFGPGTRLTVL.

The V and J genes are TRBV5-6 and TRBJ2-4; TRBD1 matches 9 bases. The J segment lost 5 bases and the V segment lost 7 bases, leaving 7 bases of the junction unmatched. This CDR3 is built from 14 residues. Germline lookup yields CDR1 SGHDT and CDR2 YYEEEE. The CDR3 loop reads CASGRTGGENIQYF. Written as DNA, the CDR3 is TGTGCCAGCGGTCGCACAGGGGGCGAAAACATTCAGTACTTC.

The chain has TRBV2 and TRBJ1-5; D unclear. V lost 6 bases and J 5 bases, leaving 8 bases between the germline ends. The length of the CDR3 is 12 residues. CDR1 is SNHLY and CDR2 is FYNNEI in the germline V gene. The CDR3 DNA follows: TGTGCCAGCAGGATGGAGTATCAGCCCCAGCATTTT. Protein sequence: CASRMEYQPQHF.

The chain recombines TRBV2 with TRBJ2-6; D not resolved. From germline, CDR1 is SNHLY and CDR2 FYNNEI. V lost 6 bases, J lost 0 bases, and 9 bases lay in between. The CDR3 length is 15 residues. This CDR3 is CASSPQDSGANVLTF. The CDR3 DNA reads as TGTGCCAGCAGCCCCCAGGACTCTGGGGCCAACGTCCTGACTTTC.

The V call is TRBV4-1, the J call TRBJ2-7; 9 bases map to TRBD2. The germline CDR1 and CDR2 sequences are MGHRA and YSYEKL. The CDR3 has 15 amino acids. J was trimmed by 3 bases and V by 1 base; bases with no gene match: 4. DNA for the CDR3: TGCGCCAGCAGCCAAGTTTTGCGGGGGGGCTACGAGCAGTACTTC. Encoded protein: CASSQVLRGGYEQYF.

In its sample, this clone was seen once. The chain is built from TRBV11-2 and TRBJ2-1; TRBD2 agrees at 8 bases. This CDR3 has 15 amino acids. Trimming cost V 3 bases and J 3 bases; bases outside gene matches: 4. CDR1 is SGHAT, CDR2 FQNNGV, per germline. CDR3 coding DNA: TGTGCCAGCAGCTTCGCGGGGGGACTCTACAATGAGCAGTTCTTC. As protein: CASSFAGGLYNEQFF.

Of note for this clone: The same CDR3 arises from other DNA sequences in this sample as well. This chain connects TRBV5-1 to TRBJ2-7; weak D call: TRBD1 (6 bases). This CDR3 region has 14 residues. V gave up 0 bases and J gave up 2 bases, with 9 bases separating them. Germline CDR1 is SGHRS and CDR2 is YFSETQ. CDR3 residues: CASSLGTATYEQYF. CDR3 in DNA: TGCGCCAGCAGCTTGGGGACAGCCACCTACGAGCAGTACTTC.

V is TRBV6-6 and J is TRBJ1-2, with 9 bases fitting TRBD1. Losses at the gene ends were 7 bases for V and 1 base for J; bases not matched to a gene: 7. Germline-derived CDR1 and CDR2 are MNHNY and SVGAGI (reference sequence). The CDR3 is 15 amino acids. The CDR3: CASILGTGSNYGYTF. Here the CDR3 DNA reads TGTGCCAGCATCCTAGGGACAGGGAGTAACTATGGCTACACCTTC.

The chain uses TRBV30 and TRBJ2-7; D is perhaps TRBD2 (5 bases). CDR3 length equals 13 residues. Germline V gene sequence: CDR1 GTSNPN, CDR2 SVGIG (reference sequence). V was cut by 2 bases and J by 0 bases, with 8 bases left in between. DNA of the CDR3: TGTGCCTGGAGTTGGGGAGACTCCTACGAGCAGTACTTC. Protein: CAWSWGDSYEQYF.

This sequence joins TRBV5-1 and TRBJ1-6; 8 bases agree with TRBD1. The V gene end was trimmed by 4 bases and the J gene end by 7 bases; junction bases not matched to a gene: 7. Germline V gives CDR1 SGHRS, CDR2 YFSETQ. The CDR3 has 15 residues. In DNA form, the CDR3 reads TGCGCCAGCAGCCCTCAGGGGGCCGGGAATTCACCCCTCCACTTT. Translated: CASSPQGAGNSPLHF.

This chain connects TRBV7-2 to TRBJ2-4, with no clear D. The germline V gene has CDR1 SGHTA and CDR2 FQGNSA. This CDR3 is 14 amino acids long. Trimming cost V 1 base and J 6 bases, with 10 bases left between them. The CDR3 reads CASSLGQNLNIQYF. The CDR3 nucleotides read TGTGCCAGCAGCTTAGGTCAGAACCTAAACATTCAGTACTTC.

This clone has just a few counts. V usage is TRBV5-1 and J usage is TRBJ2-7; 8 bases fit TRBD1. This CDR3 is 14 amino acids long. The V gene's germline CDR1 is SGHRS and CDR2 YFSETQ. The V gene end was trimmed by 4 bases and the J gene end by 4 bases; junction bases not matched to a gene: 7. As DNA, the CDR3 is TGCGCCAGCAGCCATGGGACAGGAACGTACGAGCAGTACTTC. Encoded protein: CASSHGTGTYEQYF.